A single sample is the source of the 27 T cell receptor beta chains below, sequenced in a study of read filtering for tumor transcriptome and immune sequencing. This library used roughly 400 ng RNA and molecular barcoded adaptors spanning alpha/delta and beta/gamma chains. Each CDR3 protein is one row after TCRdb ran MiXCR on the reads. This sample has tens of thousands of distinct CDR3 sequences; 20% to 25% occur once, and the top ten carry about an eighth. Sample: a population of CD138-negative cells sorted from bone marrow. Source of these receptors: a donor aged 40 or over with multiple myeloma.

There are many counts of this clonotype. The chain recombines TRBV6-1 with TRBJ2-7, with no clear D. V was trimmed by 8 bases and J by 6 bases, leaving 11 bases between them. Germline CDR1 MNHNS, CDR2 SASEGT. The CDR3 length is 11 residues. The CDR3 reads CASHRAGEQYF. CDR3 DNA: TGTGCCAGCCATCGAGCAGGCGAGCAGTACTTC.

Ten or more counts support this clonotype. V and J are TRBV7-3 and TRBJ2-1, with D possibly TRBD1 on 6 matching bases. Trimming took 0 bases from V and 0 from J, leaving 9 bases between them. Per germline, CDR1 SGHTA and CDR2 FQGTGA. This CDR3 has 16 amino acids. The CDR3 DNA is TGTGCCAGCAGCTTAACCGGGACATCCTCCTACAATGAGCAGTTCTTC. Protein sequence: CASSLTGTSSYNEQFF. Complete variable domain (other parts from reference TRBV7-3 and TRBJ2-1): GAGVSQTPSNKVTEKGKYVELRCDPISGHTALYWYRQSLGQGPEFLIYFQGTGAADDSGLPNDRFFAVRPEGSVSTLKIQRTERGDSAVYLCASSLTGTSSYNEQFFGPGTRLTVL.

This clonotype came up many times. The V and J genes are TRBV12-3 or TRBV12-4 and TRBJ1-1, with TRBD1 as a possible D gene (6 bases). Trimming shortened V by 5 bases and J by 3 bases, and 13 bases separated the two germline ends. CDR3 length: 14 residues. The CDR3 is CASSPTGFYTEAFF. CDR3 DNA: TGTGCCAGCAGTCCCACAGGGTTTTACACTGAAGCTTTCTTT.

This clonotype came up many times. The chain has TRBV7-9 and TRBJ2-5; D remains ambiguous. The V end was cut by 4 bases, the J end by 2 bases, with 8 bases between. The CDR3 runs to 13 residues. The V gene's germline CDR1 is SEHNR and CDR2 FQNEAQ (reference sequence). The CDR3 protein is CASSSAAQETQYF. In nucleotides, the CDR3 is TGTGCCAGCAGCTCGGCGGCGCAAGAGACCCAGTACTTC. Together with reference TRBV7-9 and TRBJ2-5, the CDR3 gives the full variable domain: DTGVSQNPRHKITKRGQNVTFRCDPISEHNRLYWYRQTLGQGPEFLTYFQNEAQLEKSRLLSDRFSAERPKGSFSTLEIQRTEQGDSAMYLCASSSAAQETQYFGPGTRLLVL.

There are a few counts of this clonotype. The chain carries TRBV19 and TRBJ2-3; no reliable D call. The CDR3 is 15 amino acids. Germline V CDR1 and CDR2: LNHDA, SQIVND (reference sequence). V dropped 3 bases and J dropped 1 base, with 11 bases sitting between them. CDR3 loop: CASSIFHLRTDTQYF. The CDR3 DNA reads TGTGCCAGTAGTATCTTCCATCTTCGCACAGATACGCAGTATTTT. The full variable domain, with the rest looked up from reference TRBV19 and TRBJ2-3, is DGGITQSPKYLFRKEGQNVTLSCEQNLNHDAMYWYRQDPGQGLRLIYYSQIVNDFQKGDIAEGYSVSREKKESFPLTVTSAQKNPTAFYLCASSIFHLRTDTQYFGPGTRLTVL.

This clonotype was counted at least ten times. The chain carries TRBV6-2 or TRBV6-3 and TRBJ1-1; D is possibly TRBD1 (6 bases). Germline loops: CDR1 MNHEY, CDR2 SVGEGT. Trimming took off 7 bases at V and 8 bases at J, with 23 bases between the two ends. The length of the CDR3 is 15 residues. As DNA, the CDR3 is TGTGCCAGCACCAAAAATACAGGGTCAGCAACGGAAGCTTTCTTT. Amino acid sequence: CASTKNTGSATEAFF.

Regarding this clonotype: Possible read error: a much larger clone is one base away. The gene calls are TRBV19 and TRBJ2-1; the D gene could be TRBD1 or TRBD2 (5 bases each). Trimming removed 5 bases from V and 2 bases from J, with 13 bases in between. The CDR3 runs to 15 residues. Per germline, CDR1 LNHDA and CDR2 SQIVND (reference sequence). Written as DNA, the CDR3 is TGTGCCAGTAGTTTGCAGGGAGCCACCTACAATGAGCAGTTCTTC. Protein product: CASSLQGATYNEQFF.

In DNA, the CDR3 is TGCGGCTGTACAGTCAACTCTGGAAACACCATATATTTT. Protein: CGCTVNSGNTIYF. The V call is TRBV29-1, the J call TRBJ1-3; D uncertain. The length of the CDR3 is 13 residues. CDR1 is SQVTM and CDR2 is ANQGSEA in the germline V gene. Full variable domain (outside the CDR3, taken from reference TRBV29-1 and TRBJ1-3): SAVISQKPSRDICQRGTSLTIQCQVDSQVTMMFWYRQQPGQSLTLIATANQGSEATYESGFVIDKFPISRPNLTFSTLTVSNMSPEDSSIYLCGCTVNSGNTIYFGEGSWLTVV.

This clonotype was seen repeatedly, ten times or more. The chain couples TRBV6-6 to TRBJ2-1; 9 bases fit TRBD1. Germline CDR1 reads MNHNY; CDR2 reads SVGAGI (reference sequence). This CDR3 spans 15 amino acids. Trimming took 6 bases from V and 4 from J; bases not matched to a gene: 7. The CDR3 region is CASSSETGGYNEQFF. For the CDR3, the DNA is TGTGCCAGCAGCTCGGAGACAGGGGGGTACAATGAGCAGTTCTTC.

This clonotype was observed a few times. This chain connects TRBV7-9 to TRBJ2-1; 9 bases agree with TRBD2. Trimming cost V 3 bases and J 5 bases; bases outside gene matches: 14. Germline V gives CDR1 SEHNR, CDR2 FQNEAQ (reference sequence). There are 18 residues in the CDR3. Here the CDR3 reads CASSFFRGIAGAHNEQFF. The CDR3 DNA reads TGTGCCAGCAGCTTCTTTCGGGGAATAGCGGGGGCCCACAATGAGCAGTTCTTC.

A note on this clonotype: Just one base apart from a much larger clone, this may be a read error. The gene calls are TRBV28 and TRBJ1-1, with 8 bases identical to TRBD1. Germline V CDR1 and CDR2: MDHEN, SYDVKM. V lost 7 bases, J lost 7 bases, and 11 bases stayed unmatched. CDR3 size: 14 residues. The CDR3 sequence is CASNRAGGRVEAFF. The CDR3 DNA is TGTGCCAGCAACCGAGCAGGGGGCAGGGTTGAAGCTTTCTTT.

This clonotype was found a few times. The chain recombines TRBV7-8 with TRBJ1-5; TRBD1 aligns across 10 bases. The CDR3 has 17 amino acids. With 3 bases clipped from V and 1 base from J, the junction kept 6 bases outside the gene matches. The germline V gene encodes CDR1 SGHVS and CDR2 FQNEAQ. The CDR3 coding sequence is TGTGCCAGCAGCTTGACTCGGACAGGGGGGAGCAATCAGCCCCAGCATTTT. It yields the protein CASSLTRTGGSNQPQHF.

This chain uses TRBV28 with TRBJ1-2; D uncertain. The CDR3 length is 15 residues. From germline, CDR1 is MDHEN and CDR2 SYDVKM. V lost 2 bases and J 4 bases, leaving 14 bases between the germline ends. The CDR3 nucleotides read TGTGCCAGCAGTTTAAGGTCGCCAGCGGGCTATGGCTACACCTTC. Encoded protein: CASSLRSPAGYGYTF.

Ten or more counts support this clonotype. This rearrangement joins TRBV7-8 to TRBJ2-7; 7 nucleotides agree with TRBD2. CDR3 length: 14 residues. Looked up from germline, CDR1 is SGHVS and CDR2 is FQNEAQ. J gave up 3 bases and V 4 bases, and 6 bases lay outside the gene matches. CDR3: CASSSWGGDYEQYF. The CDR3 bases are TGTGCCAGCAGCTCTTGGGGGGGGGACTACGAGCAGTACTTC.

This chain links TRBV7-9 with TRBJ2-2; the D gene could be TRBD1 or TRBD2 (5 bases each). The length of the CDR3 is 17 residues. CDR1 is SEHNR, CDR2 FQNEAQ, per germline (reference sequence). Trimming left V 3 bases short and J 1 base short, with 15 bases between. CDR3 sequence (DNA): TGTGCCAGCAGCTTCGCTAGCTGGGGGATGAACACCGGGGAGCTGTTTTTT. Its translation is CASSFASWGMNTGELFF.

This clonotype has ten or more counts. This rearrangement joins TRBV30 to TRBJ2-3, with TRBD2 matching over 14 bases. CDR3 size: 13 residues. Trimming removed 7 bases from V and 6 bases from J; junction bases left unmatched: 3. Germline assignment: CDR1 GTSNPN and CDR2 SVGIG (reference sequence). The CDR3 sequence is CAFRLAGGDTQYF. The CDR3 nucleotides are TGTGCCTTCAGACTAGCGGGGGGGGATACGCAGTATTTT.

J is TRBJ1-5 and V is TRBV5-1, with D unresolved. V gave up 0 bases and J gave up 6 bases, with 10 bases separating them. Germline CDR1 SGHRS, CDR2 YFSETQ. This CDR3 has 14 amino acids. The CDR3 loop reads CASSLDRATQPQHF. The CDR3 DNA is TGCGCCAGCAGCTTGGATCGGGCTACTCAGCCCCAGCATTTT.

This clonotype has just a few counts. The J gene is TRBJ2-3, the V gene TRBV29-1; D possibly corresponds to TRBD1 (6 bases). This CDR3 has 13 residues. V lost 4 bases and J lost 5, with 13 bases in between. Germline V gene sequence: CDR1 SQVTM, CDR2 ANQGSEA. CDR3 sequence: CSVVSWGLDTQYF. The CDR3 nucleotides are TGCAGCGTTGTGTCATGGGGGCTAGATACGCAGTATTTT.

This clonotype came up many times. Given a much more abundant clone one base away, this may be a read error. CDR3 amino acids: CGVRETYNEQFF. The DNA of the CDR3 is TGCGGCGTTCGGGAGACCTACAATGAGCAGTTCTTC. V usage is TRBV29-1 and J usage is TRBJ2-1; D is possibly TRBD2 (6 bases). The CDR3 consists of 12 residues. Germline V lookup: CDR1 SQVTM, CDR2 ANQGSEA.

This clonotype was seen at least ten times. The chain links TRBV28 to TRBJ1-1, with D possibly matching TRBD1 (5 bases). In germline, CDR1 is MDHEN, CDR2 SYDVKM. This CDR3 comprises 15 residues. Deletions cut 6 bases from V and 3 bases from J, with 17 bases between. CDR3 protein: CASRGWQGGDTEAFF. CDR3 in DNA: TGTGCCAGCAGGGGCTGGCAGGGCGGCGACACTGAAGCTTTCTTT.

At least ten counts were recorded for this clonotype. The gene calls are TRBV6-6 and TRBJ1-1; TRBD1 agrees at 7 bases. The V segment lost 6 bases and the J segment 1 base; nucleotides outside the gene matches: 11. CDR1 and CDR2 from the germline V gene are MNHNY and SVGAGI (reference sequence). The CDR3 length is 16 residues. This CDR3 is CASRVQGKGRNTEAFF. CDR3 coding DNA: TGTGCCAGCAGAGTACAGGGGAAAGGGCGGAACACTGAAGCTTTCTTT.

This chain uses TRBV20-1 with TRBJ1-4; D uncertain. The CDR3 has 14 residues. The germline V and J ends were trimmed by 0 bases and 6 bases, with 11 bases remaining between them. Germline V gene sequence: CDR1 DFQATT, CDR2 SNEGSKA (reference sequence). The CDR3 spells CSAREPGIDEKLFF. The CDR3 bases are TGCAGTGCTAGAGAGCCTGGGATCGATGAAAAACTGTTTTTT.

In this sample, this clonotype turned up many times. CDR3 sequence reads: CASSLEWGRNQPQHF. CDR3 DNA: TGCGCCAGCAGCTTGGAATGGGGGCGGAATCAGCCCCAGCATTTT. The gene calls are TRBV5-1 and TRBJ1-5; the D gene is possibly TRBD1 (6 bases). Germline CDR1 SGHRS, CDR2 YFSETQ. V was cut by 0 bases and J by 4 bases, with 11 bases left in between. The CDR3 sequence is 15 residues long.

Points on this clonotype: A much larger clone sits a single nucleotide away, making a read error possible. The chain employs TRBV29-1 and TRBJ2-5; TRBD1 might be the D (6 bases). The CDR3 runs 14 residues. The germline gives CDR1 SQVTM, CDR2 ANQGSEA. The chain's CDR3 is CCVEEVGGSETQYF. The CDR3 coding sequence is TGCTGCGTTGAAGAGGTTGGGGGCTCGGAGACCCAGTACTTC.

Comment on this clonotype: At one of its ends the junction is not consistent with the germline gene, which may arise from a read error. This chain uses TRBV6-4 with TRBJ1-1, with a tentative D call TRBD1 (5 bases). The CDR3 is 13 residues long. Germline V lookup: CDR1 MRHNA, CDR2 SNTAGT. DNA for the CDR3: TGTGCCAGCAGTCAGGGCCTGAACACTGAAGCTCTCTTT. It is translated as CASSQGLNTEALF.

This chain connects TRBV7-2 to TRBJ2-3; D gene unclear. This CDR3 has 13 residues. V was trimmed by 2 bases and J by 3 bases, leaving 6 bases between them. Germline lookup yields CDR1 SGHTA and CDR2 FQGNSA. Written as DNA, the CDR3 is TGTGCCAGCAGCTTATACTTTACAGATACGCAGTATTTT. Protein: CASSLYFTDTQYF. Based on the CDR3 plus reference TRBV7-2 and TRBJ2-3, the full variable domain is GAGVSQSPSNKVTEKGKDVELRCDPISGHTALYWYRQSLGQGLEFLIYFQGNSAPDKSGLPSDRFSAERTGGSVSTLTIQRTQQEDSAVYLCASSLYFTDTQYFGPGTRLTVL.

This clonotype came up many times. This chain links TRBV12-3 or TRBV12-4 with TRBJ1-1; 9 nucleotides align to TRBD1. J lost 4 bases, V lost 5 bases, and 8 bases had no gene match. This CDR3 contains 15 residues. The CDR3 loop reads CASSPSGQGPTEAFF. Written as DNA, the CDR3 is TGTGCCAGCAGTCCCAGTGGACAGGGGCCCACTGAAGCTTTCTTT.